These 21 T cell receptor beta chains were all obtained from the same sample, sequenced in a study of T cell responses to AZD1222 COVID-19 vaccine listed by TCRdb under 2021. The meaning of the sample's time point label: baseline before first vaccination. Library creation used the immunoSEQ multiplex PCR assay. TCRdb mirrors the immuneACCESS table, restricted to in-frame sequences. Some clones are absent from its copies; in checked studies, under half trace to an unresolved V gene, and the reason for the others is unknown. The sample table holds tens of thousands of clones, of which roughly 88% were seen once. Under 25% of the sample lies in the top ten. The specimen was peripheral blood, collected on day 0 of AZD1222 vaccination. The receptors shown here come from an adult in good health.

The gene calls are TRBV19 and TRBJ1-2; 7 positions match TRBD1. The germline gives CDR1 LNHDA, CDR2 SQIVND (reference sequence). J was trimmed by 0 bases and V by 7 bases; bases with no gene match: 14. The CDR3 is made up of 17 amino acids. For the CDR3, the DNA is TGTGCCAGTATGGGGAAACCCGGGACAGATCCTAACTATGGCTACACCTTC. This translates into CASMGKPGTDPNYGYTF.

The genes are TRBV5-1 and TRBJ1-6; D gene ambiguous. The CDR3 extends over 14 amino acids. The V end lost 0 bases, the J end lost 7 bases, and 8 bases lay between the germline ends. The germline V gene has CDR1 SGHRS and CDR2 YFSETQ. The CDR3 DNA sequence: TGCGCCAGCAGCTTGGGCGCAGAAAATTCACCCCTCCACTTT. It yields the protein CASSLGAENSPLHF.

The chain links TRBV6-5 to TRBJ2-7, with 8 bases that match TRBD2. Trimming at V came to 6 bases and at J to 0 bases, leaving 4 bases not matched to a gene. CDR3 size: 14 residues. The germline V gene encodes CDR1 MNHEY and CDR2 SVGAGI. The CDR3 coding sequence is TGTGCCAGCAGGTCGCGGGGGGTCTCCTACGAGCAGTACTTC. It yields the protein CASRSRGVSYEQYF.

This clone was seen once. This sequence joins TRBV5-1 and TRBJ2-3; 7 nucleotides agree with TRBD1. The V gene's germline CDR1 is SGHRS and CDR2 YFSETQ. Trimming took 4 bases from V and 2 from J; bases not matched to a gene: 10. The CDR3 spans 16 residues. CDR3 sequence: CASSPRQGSSTDTQYF. CDR3 nucleotide sequence: TGCGCCAGCAGCCCTCGACAGGGTAGTTCCACAGATACGCAGTATTTT. Looking up the rest from reference TRBV5-1 and TRBJ2-3 gives the full variable domain: KAGVTQTPRYLIKTRGQQVTLSCSPISGHRSVSWYQQTPGQGLQFLFEYFSETQRNKGNFPGRFSGRQFSNSRSEMNVSTLELGDSALYLCASSPRQGSSTDTQYFGPGTRLTVL.

V and J are TRBV7-3 and TRBJ2-1, with D tentatively TRBD2 (5 bases). V dropped 5 bases and J dropped 6 bases, with 11 bases sitting between them. The CDR3 runs to 13 residues. Germline CDR1 reads SGHTA; CDR2 reads FQGTGA. The CDR3: CASSPEGRNEQFF. CDR3 nucleotides: TGTGCCAGCAGCCCAGAGGGCCGCAATGAGCAGTTCTTC.

This clone was observed once. This rearrangement joins TRBV7-2 to TRBJ1-1; 8 positions match TRBD1. The V segment lost 6 bases and the J segment 7 bases; nucleotides outside the gene matches: 10. Germline lookup yields CDR1 SGHTA and CDR2 FQGNSA. This CDR3 region has 14 residues. DNA of the CDR3: TGTGCCAGCAGTCTTCTGCAGGGGGCCGGTGAAGCTTTCTTT. It encodes CASSLLQGAGEAFF.

The chain has TRBV7-8 and TRBJ2-5; the match to TRBD1 covers 8 bases. Per germline, CDR1 SGHVS and CDR2 FQNEAQ. The CDR3 is 15 amino acids. Trimming cost V 5 bases and J 2 bases; bases outside gene matches: 7. CDR3 nucleotide sequence: TGTGCCAGCAGCCGAGACAGGGGTCTACAAGAGACCCAGTACTTC. Residues: CASSRDRGLQETQYF.

Concerning this clone: At one end the junction does not follow the germline gene, possibly because of a read error. The chain has TRBV28 and TRBJ2-3; 11 nucleotides align to TRBD2. The CDR3 contains 16 residues. Per germline, CDR1 MDHEN and CDR2 SYDVKM. For the CDR3, the DNA is TGTGCCAGCAGTCTATGGACTAGCGGGCGCACAGATACGCAGTATTTT. Translating it yields CASSLWTSGRTDTQYF.

This rearrangement joins TRBV9 to TRBJ1-1; perhaps TRBD1 as D (5 bases). With 0 bases removed from V and 1 base from J, the gap between germline ends came to 13 bases. The CDR3 is made up of 16 amino acids. Germline CDR1 is SGDLS and CDR2 is YYNGEE. CDR3 sequence: CASSVAARGANTEAFF. DNA for the CDR3: TGTGCCAGCAGCGTAGCGGCCAGAGGGGCGAACACTGAAGCTTTCTTT. Drawing the rest from reference TRBV9 and TRBJ1-1, the complete variable domain is DSGVTQTPKHLITATGQRVTLRCSPRSGDLSVYWYQQSLDQGLQFLIQYYNGEERAKGNILERFSAQQFPDLHSELNLSSLELGDSALYFCASSVAARGANTEAFFGQGTRLTVV.

The J gene is TRBJ1-2, the V gene TRBV12-3 or TRBV12-4; weak D call: TRBD1 (5 bases). Trimming removed 2 bases from V and 7 bases from J, with 11 bases in between. The CDR3 extends over 13 amino acids. Here the CDR3 reads CASSLTGQVGYTF. The CDR3 DNA reads as TGTGCCAGCAGTTTAACGGGGCAGGTTGGCTACACCTTC.

The V gene is TRBV10-3, the J gene TRBJ1-6; D gene ambiguous. In germline, CDR1 is ENHRY, CDR2 SYGVKD. The CDR3 runs to 15 residues. V shed 0 bases and J shed 8 bases, with 11 bases lying between them. CDR3 nucleotides: TGTGCCATCAGTGAGTCCACGGGAGGTTATTCACCCCTCCACTTT. It encodes CAISESTGGYSPLHF.

This sequence joins TRBV5-4 and TRBJ2-7; D not certain. The CDR3 sequence is 12 residues long. Germline V gene data show CDR1 as SGHNT and CDR2 as YYREEE (reference sequence). V lost 0 bases, J lost 4 bases, and 5 bases lay in between. Written as DNA, the CDR3 is TGTGCCAGCAGCTTGGGGGGTTACGAGCAGTACTTC. Translated, it gives CASSLGGYEQYF.

Details on this clone: One end of the junction fails to match germline, which may point to a read error. The V gene is TRBV7-8, the J gene TRBJ2-5; D is perhaps TRBD2 (6 bases). From germline, CDR1 is SGHVS and CDR2 FQNEAQ. The CDR3 contains 15 residues. Written as DNA, the CDR3 is TGTGCCAGCAGCGTAGCGGTCCCCCCGGGGGAGACCCAGTACTTC. It is translated as CASSVAVPPGETQYF.

The CDR3 sequence: CASSQEGAGQNRQYF. For the CDR3, the DNA is TGCGCCAGCAGCCAAGAAGGGGCCGGACAGAATCGTCAGTATTTT. The chain joins TRBV4-1 to TRBJ2-3, with D possibly being TRBD1 (6 bases). CDR1 and CDR2 from the germline V gene are MGHRA and YSYEKL. The germline V and J ends were trimmed by 0 bases and 12 bases, with 19 bases remaining between them. The CDR3 runs to 15 residues.

V is TRBV7-3 and J is TRBJ1-6; D not certain. V was cut by 0 bases and J by 4 bases, with 1 base left in between. Per germline, CDR1 SGHTA and CDR2 FQGTGA. This CDR3 is built from 13 residues. DNA of the CDR3: TGTGCCAGCAGCTTAACGTATAATTCACCCCTCCACTTT. Translation gives CASSLTYNSPLHF.

The chain combines TRBV19 with TRBJ2-7; D possibly corresponds to TRBD1 (6 bases). Trimming took 3 bases from V and 3 from J, leaving 15 bases between them. The CDR3 has 15 amino acids. CDR1 is LNHDA and CDR2 is SQIVND in the germline V gene (reference sequence). The CDR3 here is CASSMAAAGDYEQYF. CDR3 coding DNA: TGTGCCAGTAGTATGGCGGCTGCAGGGGACTACGAGCAGTACTTC.

This chain uses TRBV25-1 with TRBJ1-6; 11 bases line up with TRBD1. Germline values: CDR1 MGHDK, CDR2 SYGVNS. V shed 4 bases and J 10 bases; nucleotides not matched to a gene: 6. The CDR3 extends over 15 amino acids. CDR3 DNA sequence: TGTGCCAGCAGTGCTCGGACAGGGGGCTCATCACCCCTCCACTTT. Its translation is CASSARTGGSSPLHF.

This clone was counted a single time. The chain joins TRBV3-1 (or the pseudogene TRBV3-2) to TRBJ1-2; D gene ambiguous. V gave up 6 bases and J gave up 7 bases, with 15 bases separating them. The CDR3 length is 13 residues. Germline lookup yields CDR1 LGHDT and CDR2 YNNKEL (reference sequence). The CDR3 reads CASSRTESPGYTF. As DNA, the CDR3 is TGTGCCAGCAGTCGCACCGAATCCCCTGGCTACACCTTC.

The chain links TRBV7-2 to TRBJ2-3, with 9 bases lining up with TRBD1. V trimming: 5 bases; J trimming: 6 bases; junction bases outside the gene matches: 6. This CDR3 is built from 14 residues. Looked up from germline, CDR1 is SGHTA and CDR2 is FQGNSA. The CDR3 nucleotides are TGTGCCAGCAGCACCACAGGGGGCAGTGATACGCAGTATTTT. Translation gives CASSTTGGSDTQYF.

This chain uses TRBV23-1 with TRBJ2-4, with 10 bases matching TRBD1. TRBV23-1 is assigned to the ORF class and has an uncertain function. After removal of 4 bases from V and 1 base from J, the junction contained 4 bases not matched to a gene. The CDR3 has 16 residues. The CDR3, as DNA: TGCGCCAGCAGTCTCGGACAGGGGGAGGCCAAAAACATTCAGTACTTC. It is translated as CASSLGQGEAKNIQYF.

J is TRBJ1-2 and V is TRBV4-3; D is ambiguous. Between the trimmed V and J ends, which lost 0 bases and 1 base, there was a span of 12 bases. The V gene's germline CDR1 is LGHNA and CDR2 YSLEER. CDR3 length: 16 residues. CDR3: CASSQDLGPLNYGYTF. For the CDR3, the DNA is TGCGCCAGCAGCCAAGATTTGGGCCCGCTTAACTATGGCTACACCTTC.